Listed below are T cell receptor beta chains from one sample, sequenced in a study of T cell changes during pregnancy in multiple sclerosis. Only in-frame clones appear in the TCRdb table, and some are missing; sequencing was by immunoSEQ multiplex PCR. The sample lists about 31,000 clones, under 95% occurring once. The starting material was CD4+ T cells from peripheral blood mononuclear cells, obtained in the second trimester of pregnancy. The receptors were sampled from a female donor with multiple sclerosis, enrolled in a pregnancy study. Both conserved end residues are part of each CDR3. Fields, in order: clone size, D gene, V gene, J gene, CDR3 protein, CDR3 DNA. A D gene is named only where the DNA matches it firmly. For some rows the clone size is stated as once, few or many, or as a class when expanded; others skip it.

NA	NA	TRBV7-3	TRBJ1-1	CASSLTPDQTEAFF	TGTGCCAGCAGCTTAACCCCAGATCAAACTGAAGCTTTCTTT
NA	NA	TRBV7-2	TRBJ2-1	CASSPGRGSYNEQFF	TGTGCCAGCAGCCCCGGTAGAGGCTCCTACAATGAGCAGTTCTTC
once	NA	TRBV5-1	TRBJ2-3	CASSFSGLTDTQYF	TGCGCCAGCAGCTTCTCAGGTTTGACAGATACGCAGTATTTT
NA	TRBD1	TRBV5-4	TRBJ2-7	CASSLGQASSYEQYF	TGTGCCAGCAGCCTCGGACAGGCAAGCTCCTACGAGCAGTACTTC
NA	NA	TRBV30	TRBJ2-7	CAWTGGVGGPSYEQYF	TGTGCCTGGACGGGTGGTGTGGGAGGCCCATCCTACGAGCAGTACTTC
NA	TRBD2	TRBV7-6	TRBJ2-1	CASSLEGLAGVGEQFF	TGTGCCAGCAGCTTAGAGGGACTAGCGGGAGTTGGTGAGCAGTTCTTC
NA	NA	TRBV5-1	TRBJ1-1	CASSFVGVSGGAEAFF	TGCGCCAGCAGCTTTGTAGGGGTTTCCGGGGGGGCTGAAGCTTTCTTT
once	NA	TRBV18	TRBJ1-3	CASSPYVTTGSGNTIYF	TGTGCCAGCTCACCATATGTCACGACAGGCTCTGGAAACACCATATATTTT
NA	TRBD1	TRBV28	TRBJ1-1	CASSFRQGGHTEAFF	TGTGCCAGCAGTTTCCGACAGGGGGGACACACTGAAGCTTTCTTT
once	NA	TRBV5-1	TRBJ2-7	CASSLVSGDGDEQYF	TGCGCCAGCAGCTTGGTTTCAGGGGACGGCGACGAGCAGTACTTC
NA	TRBD1	TRBV30	TRBJ2-7	CAWALGQGIDEQYF	TGTGCCTGGGCATTGGGACAGGGGATTGACGAGCAGTACTTC
NA	NA	TRBV7-2	TRBJ1-1	CASSLWGPGTEAFF	TGTGCCAGCAGCTTATGGGGGCCGGGGACTGAAGCTTTCTTT
NA	NA	TRBV5-6	TRBJ2-1	CASSGTYNEQFF	TGTGCCAGCAGCGGGACATACAATGAGCAGTTCTTC
NA	NA	TRBV7-9	TRBJ2-3	CASSLSGVGTDTQYF	TGTGCCAGCAGCTTATCAGGGGTGGGCACAGATACGCAGTATTTT
NA	NA	TRBV7-2	TRBJ2-7	CASSLVGSSEQYF	TGTGCCAGCAGCTTAGTCGGGAGCAGCGAGCAGTACTTC
NA	TRBD1	TRBV6-6	TRBJ2-2	CASSYTGGSTGELFF	TGTGCCAGCAGTTACACAGGGGGTAGCACCGGGGAGCTGTTTTTT
NA	NA	TRBV7-9	TRBJ2-3	CASSLTSTRTDTQYF	TGTGCCAGCAGCCTAACGAGTACTCGCACAGATACGCAGTATTTT
NA	NA	TRBV18	TRBJ1-1	CASSPGQNTEAFF	TGTGCCAGCTCCCCGGGACAGAACACTGAAGCTTTCTTT
NA	TRBD2	TRBV28	TRBJ2-3	CASSRTSLSDTQYF	TGTGCCAGCAGCCGGACTAGTTTATCAGATACGCAGTATTTT
once	NA	TRBV21-1	TRBJ1-4	CASSKAGQGDIRPNEKLFF	TGTGCCAGCAGCAAAGCGGGGCAGGGGGATATTCGGCCTAATGAAAAACTGTTTTTT
few	NA	TRBV29-1	TRBJ1-4	CSVNEQMNEKLFF	TGCAGCGTTAATGAACAGATGAATGAAAAACTGTTTTTT
NA	TRBD1	TRBV5-1	TRBJ1-4	CASSSRQGGTNEKLFF	TGCGCCAGCAGCTCCAGACAGGGCGGAACTAATGAAAAACTGTTTTTT
NA	NA	TRBV7-6	TRBJ1-1	CASSPQSGVNTEAFF	TGTGCCAGCAGCCCCCAGTCAGGGGTGAACACTGAAGCTTTCTTT
NA	TRBD1	TRBV2	TRBJ1-2	CASRTPGGGYTF	TGTGCCAGCAGGACCCCAGGGGGTGGCTACACCTTC
NA	NA	TRBV9	TRBJ2-1	CASSVELDYNEQFF	TGTGCCAGCAGCGTAGAACTAGATTACAATGAGCAGTTCTTC
once	TRBD1	TRBV11-1	TRBJ2-7	CASSSSGTGWEQYF	TGTGCCAGCAGCAGCTCCGGGACAGGGTGGGAGCAGTACTTC